Below are 29 T cell receptor beta chains sequenced from a single sample in a study of neurological immune-mediated disorders. Indicated time point: longitudinal time-point 1 (baseline). From the 5' RACE reads, TCRdb called clonotypes with MiXCR, one entry per CDR3 protein. Of 60,000 to 90,000 distinct CDR3 sequences in the sample, 10% were seen once. Sequencing was performed on PBMCs. The receptors come from a young man in good health.

The chain links TRBV7-8 to TRBJ2-1; possible D gene TRBD2, 6 bases. CDR1 is SGHVS, CDR2 FQNEAQ, per germline. The CDR3 spans 13 residues. Trimming removed 5 bases from V and 7 bases from J, with 12 bases in between. CDR3 nucleotide sequence: TGTGCCAGCAGCCCCGGGACTGTAAATGAGCAGTTCTTC. Amino acids: CASSPGTVNEQFF.

The sample holds many counts of this clonotype. The chain employs TRBV7-9 and TRBJ2-7, with D possibly being TRBD2 (6 bases). This CDR3 is 14 amino acids long. The germline CDR1 and CDR2 sequences are SEHNR and FQNEAQ (reference sequence). Trimming stripped 1 base from V and 6 bases from J, with 13 bases between. This chain's CDR3 is CASSLGGRPLEQYF. For the CDR3, the DNA is TGTGCCAGCAGCTTAGGAGGGAGGCCTCTCGAGCAGTACTTC.

This clonotype was counted many times. The gene calls are TRBV18 and TRBJ2-1; TRBD1 aligns across 7 bases. CDR1 and CDR2 from the germline V gene are KGHSH and LQKENI. This CDR3 region has 17 residues. Losses at the gene ends were 0 bases for V and 0 bases for J; bases not matched to a gene: 5. Here the CDR3 reads CASSPPGQTDSYNEQFF. The CDR3 bases are TGTGCCAGCTCACCACCGGGACAGACGGACTCCTACAATGAGCAGTTCTTC.

Many counts were recorded for this clonotype. The chain couples TRBV12-3 or TRBV12-4 to TRBJ2-7; weak D call: TRBD1 (5 bases). V shed 7 bases and J shed 0 bases, with 16 bases lying between them. There are 15 residues in the CDR3. CDR3 amino acids: CASKWSQAASYEQYF. CDR3 coding DNA: TGTGCCAGCAAATGGTCACAGGCCGCCTCCTACGAGCAGTACTTC.

This clonotype was seen at least ten times. J is TRBJ2-5 and V is TRBV10-3, with D maybe TRBD2 (6 bases). V was shortened by 4 bases and J by 2 bases, with 14 bases between the two germline ends. This CDR3 has 15 amino acids. Per germline, CDR1 ENHRY and CDR2 SYGVKD. The CDR3 DNA sequence: TGTGCCATCAGTGGGGGGGTTGTGGAACAAGAGACCCAGTACTTC. This gives the protein CAISGGVVEQETQYF.

This clonotype came up many times. The genes are TRBV27 and TRBJ2-5; D uncertain. Germline CDR1 reads MNHEY; CDR2 reads SMNVEV (reference sequence). The CDR3 spans 15 residues. Trimming stripped 0 bases from V and 1 base from J, with 9 bases between. The CDR3 sequence: CASSLSTKFQETQYF. CDR3 nucleotides: TGTGCCAGCAGTTTATCGACCAAGTTCCAAGAGACCCAGTACTTC.

This clonotype was recorded many times. The genes are TRBV5-5 and TRBJ2-1; 11 positions agree with TRBD2. Germline values: CDR1 SGHKS, CDR2 YYEKEE (reference sequence). The CDR3 is 16 residues long. With V trimmed by 0 bases and J by 5 bases, 4 bases remained unmatched. CDR3 region: CASSLVGGLADNEQFF. CDR3 bases: TGTGCCAGCAGCTTGGTCGGGGGACTAGCGGACAATGAGCAGTTCTTC.

This clonotype has at least ten counts. The chain carries TRBV12-3 or TRBV12-4 and TRBJ1-1; D unresolved. V shed 6 bases and J shed 10 bases, with 12 bases lying between them. CDR3 length: 11 amino acids. CDR3 nucleotides: TGTGCCAGCAGCCTACAGTACACAGCTTTCTTT. Translating it yields CASSLQYTAFF.

This clonotype came up many times. The V call is TRBV5-1, the J call TRBJ2-3, with 7 bases aligning to TRBD1. Germline V gene data show CDR1 as SGHRS and CDR2 as YFSETQ. V gave up 4 bases and J gave up 2 bases; unmatched junction bases: 4. The CDR3 extends over 14 amino acids. CDR3 bases: TGCGCCAGCAGCCAGGGACAGACCACAGATACGCAGTATTTT. Protein: CASSQGQTTDTQYF.

The sample holds many counts of this clonotype. The chain links TRBV5-1 to TRBJ1-1; tentatively, D is TRBD1 (5 bases). Trimming took 0 bases from V and 4 from J, leaving 13 bases between them. Germline loops: CDR1 SGHRS, CDR2 YFSETQ. CDR3 length: 15 residues. The CDR3: CASSLEGRGGTEAFF. CDR3 coding DNA: TGCGCCAGCAGCTTGGAGGGGCGGGGAGGCACTGAAGCTTTCTTT.

This clonotype was counted many times. The V call is TRBV5-1, the J call TRBJ2-2; D is perhaps TRBD1 or TRBD2 (5 bases each). The CDR3 extends over 15 amino acids. Germline CDR1 reads SGHRS; CDR2 reads YFSETQ. The V gene lost 5 bases and the J gene lost 3 bases, with 14 bases spanning the gap. The CDR3 DNA sequence: TGCGCCAGCAGTTTTCAGGGACCAGACACCGGGGAGCTGTTTTTT. Encoded protein: CASSFQGPDTGELFF.

This clonotype was counted ten times or more. This chain connects TRBV2 to TRBJ2-7; tentatively, D is TRBD1 (5 bases). The CDR3 totals 15 residues. In germline, CDR1 is SNHLY, CDR2 FYNNEI. Trimming removed 5 bases at V and 6 bases at J, with 20 bases between. CDR3 protein: CASSPESIGAREQYF. DNA of the CDR3: TGTGCCAGCAGTCCGGAAAGCATTGGGGCTCGCGAGCAGTACTTC.

This clonotype was seen many times. The genes are TRBV7-2 and TRBJ2-5; D might be TRBD1 (6 bases). The V end was cut by 3 bases, the J end by 5 bases, with 13 bases between. CDR3 length: 14 residues. The germline V gene has CDR1 SGHTA and CDR2 FQGNSA. DNA of the CDR3: TGTGCCAGCAGCTTGGACAGTGGTAGGGAGACCCAGTACTTC. This gives the protein CASSLDSGRETQYF.

This clonotype occurred many times. The chain joins TRBV14 to TRBJ2-1; 7 nucleotides match TRBD2. CDR1 and CDR2 (germline): SGHDN, FVKESK. CDR3 length: 17 residues. V lost 4 bases to trimming and J lost 4 bases; unmatched junction nucleotides: 13. The CDR3 DNA sequence: TGTGCCAGCAGCCCATTTCTTGGGCTAGCGGAGTACAATGAGCAGTTCTTC. Translation: CASSPFLGLAEYNEQFF.

This clonotype was seen at least ten times. The chain has TRBV10-3 and TRBJ2-3; D is perhaps TRBD2 (5 bases). Germline assignment: CDR1 ENHRY and CDR2 SYGVKD. Trimming pared 1 base from V and 1 base from J, leaving 12 bases between. This CDR3 has 16 amino acids. CDR3 region: CAISELLVSGTDTQYF. CDR3 DNA sequence: TGTGCCATCAGTGAGTTACTAGTTTCCGGCACAGATACGCAGTATTTT.

This clonotype has ten or more counts. J is TRBJ2-7 and V is TRBV5-1, with D tentatively TRBD1 (6 bases). Germline CDR1 reads SGHRS; CDR2 reads YFSETQ. The CDR3 extends over 14 amino acids. The V end lost 3 bases, the J end lost 6 bases, and 16 bases lay between the germline ends. CDR3 sequence: CASSSDSSTGEQYF. CDR3 bases: TGCGCCAGCAGCTCGGACAGCTCGACGGGCGAGCAGTACTTC.

This clonotype was detected many times. The V call is TRBV7-3, the J call TRBJ1-1; no clear D. The V end lost 0 bases, the J end lost 8 bases, and 10 bases lay between the germline ends. Per germline, CDR1 SGHTA and CDR2 FQGTGA. The CDR3 contains 13 residues. The chain's CDR3 is CASSLTEAAEAFF. Written as DNA, the CDR3 is TGTGCCAGCAGCTTAACAGAGGCAGCGGAAGCTTTCTTT.

This clonotype was seen at least ten times. The rearrangement uses TRBV7-2 and TRBJ2-3; unclear D gene. The CDR3 is 15 residues long. V lost 4 bases to trimming and J lost 2 bases, with 13 bases between them. Per germline, CDR1 SGHTA and CDR2 FQGNSA. CDR3 residues: CASSYPVRVTDTQYF. In DNA form, the CDR3 reads TGTGCCAGCAGCTACCCTGTGAGAGTCACAGATACGCAGTATTTT. The complete variable domain, with remaining parts taken from reference TRBV7-2 and TRBJ2-3, reads GAGVSQSPSNKVTEKGKDVELRCDPISGHTALYWYRQSLGQGLEFLIYFQGNSAPDKSGLPSDRFSAERTGGSVSTLTIQRTQQEDSAVYLCASSYPVRVTDTQYFGPGTRLTVL.

Ten or more counts support this clonotype. The chain recombines TRBV5-1 with TRBJ2-3, with 8 nucleotides matching TRBD2. CDR1 and CDR2 from the germline V gene are SGHRS and YFSETQ. Trimming removed 3 bases from V and 0 bases from J; junction bases left unmatched: 6. The CDR3 has 16 residues. The CDR3 DNA reads as TGCGCCAGCAGCTGGAGTTCGGGAGGGAGCACAGATACGCAGTATTTT. Protein product: CASSWSSGGSTDTQYF.

This clonotype occurred many times. The chain uses TRBV20-1 and TRBJ2-3; 7 nucleotides align to TRBD2. The junction had 7 bases not matched to a gene; V was cut back by 2 bases and J by 2 bases. The CDR3 contains 15 residues. CDR1 is DFQATT, CDR2 SNEGSKA, per germline (reference sequence). DNA for the CDR3: TGCAGTGCTAGATTGCCGGGACTAACCACAGATACGCAGTATTTT. Translation: CSARLPGLTTDTQYF.

This clonotype was seen ten or more times. The chain employs TRBV27 and TRBJ1-6; no clear D gene. Germline V gives CDR1 MNHEY, CDR2 SMNVEV (reference sequence). V lost 6 bases and J 14 bases, leaving 17 bases between the germline ends. This CDR3 contains 13 residues. In DNA form, the CDR3 reads TGTGCCAGCAGCACCCCTGTAGGAGGGTCCCTCCACTTT. Amino acids: CASSTPVGGSLHF.

This clonotype has ten or more counts. The chain has TRBV5-1 and TRBJ2-7; TRBD1 aligns across 7 bases. With V trimmed by 1 base and J by 5 bases, 6 bases remained unmatched. CDR3 size: 14 residues. CDR1 is SGHRS, CDR2 YFSETQ, per germline. Here the CDR3 DNA reads TGCGCCAGCAGCTTGACGACAGGGCTCGACGAGCAGTACTTC. This encodes CASSLTTGLDEQYF. The whole variable domain, filled in from reference TRBV5-1 and TRBJ2-7, reads KAGVTQTPRYLIKTRGQQVTLSCSPISGHRSVSWYQQTPGQGLQFLFEYFSETQRNKGNFPGRFSGRQFSNSRSEMNVSTLELGDSALYLCASSLTTGLDEQYFGPGTRLTVT.

Ten or more counts support this clonotype. Written as DNA, the CDR3 is TGTGCCAGCAGCCGGGACAGGGGGTTGAACACTGAAGCTTTCTTT. This encodes CASSRDRGLNTEAFF. The rearrangement uses TRBV25-1 and TRBJ1-1; TRBD1 matches 11 bases. Germline V gene lookup returns CDR1 MGHDK and CDR2 SYGVNS. V shed 6 bases and J 0 bases; nucleotides not matched to a gene: 3. The CDR3 runs to 15 residues.

This clonotype was observed many times. This sequence joins TRBV5-4 and TRBJ2-7; 7 bases are shared with TRBD2. The CDR3 sequence is 14 residues long. The germline V gene encodes CDR1 SGHNT and CDR2 YYREEE (reference sequence). V was pared by 4 bases and J by 3 bases, with 7 bases of the junction left unmatched. DNA for the CDR3: TGTGCCAGCAGCGCGGGACTACCAATCTACGAGCAGTACTTC. It yields the protein CASSAGLPIYEQYF. Filled out from reference TRBV5-4 and TRBJ2-7, the complete variable domain reads ETGVTQSPTHLIKTRGQQVTLRCSSQSGHNTVSWYQQALGQGPQFIFQYYREEENGRGNFPPRFSGLQFPNYSSELNVNALELDDSALYLCASSAGLPIYEQYFGPGTRLTVT.

This clonotype has at least ten counts. The genes are TRBV25-1 and TRBJ2-5; D may match TRBD1 or TRBD2 (6 bases each). Germline CDR1 reads MGHDK; CDR2 reads SYGVNS. The V end was cut by 6 bases, the J end by 1 base, with 12 bases between. The CDR3 covers 14 residues. DNA for the CDR3: TGTGCCAGCAGCCGGGGGCAGATCCAAGAGACCCAGTACTTC. It codes for CASSRGQIQETQYF.

This clonotype was observed a few times. A single base separates this from a much larger clone, so it may be a read error. The chain couples TRBV5-1 to TRBJ2-7; the D gene could be TRBD1 or TRBD2 (5 bases each). This CDR3 has 14 residues. Germline loops: CDR1 SGHRS, CDR2 YFSETQ. This chain's CDR3 is CTSSFRDQQPEQYF. Written as DNA, the CDR3 is TGCACCAGCAGCTTCCGGGACCAGCAACCCGAGCAGTACTTC. Variable domain in full (rest from reference TRBV5-1 and TRBJ2-7): KAGVTQTPRYLIKTRGQQVTLSCSPISGHRSVSWYQQTPGQGLQFLFEYFSETQRNKGNFPGRFSGRQFSNSRSEMNVSTLELGDSALYLCTSSFRDQQPEQYFGPGTRLTVT.

This clonotype was recorded many times. V is TRBV7-2 and J is TRBJ2-7; 9 positions match TRBD2. V shed 2 bases and J 5 bases; nucleotides not matched to a gene: 1. The CDR3 length is 13 residues. Germline V gene data show CDR1 as SGHTA and CDR2 as FQGNSA. The CDR3: CASSLLAGNEQYF. For the CDR3, the DNA is TGTGCCAGCAGCTTACTAGCGGGAAACGAGCAGTACTTC.

This clonotype was recorded many times. J is TRBJ1-1 and V is TRBV5-1, with 8 positions matching TRBD1. The trim removed 3 bases at V and 8 bases at J, leaving 9 bases unmatched. CDR3 length: 14 amino acids. Germline V CDR1 and CDR2: SGHRS, YFSETQ. As DNA, the CDR3 is TGCGCCAGCAGCTCCGGACAGGGAAACGTAGAAGCTTTCTTT. Encoded protein: CASSSGQGNVEAFF.

This clonotype occurred many times. The chain employs TRBV11-2 and TRBJ2-2, with 11 nucleotides matching TRBD1. The CDR3 spans 17 residues. The V segment lost 1 base and the J segment 3 bases; nucleotides outside the gene matches: 4. From germline, CDR1 is SGHAT and CDR2 FQNNGV. CDR3 DNA: TGTGCCAGCAGCTTAGTCGGACAGGGGGCGTACACCGGGGAGCTGTTTTTT. This sequence encodes CASSLVGQGAYTGELFF.